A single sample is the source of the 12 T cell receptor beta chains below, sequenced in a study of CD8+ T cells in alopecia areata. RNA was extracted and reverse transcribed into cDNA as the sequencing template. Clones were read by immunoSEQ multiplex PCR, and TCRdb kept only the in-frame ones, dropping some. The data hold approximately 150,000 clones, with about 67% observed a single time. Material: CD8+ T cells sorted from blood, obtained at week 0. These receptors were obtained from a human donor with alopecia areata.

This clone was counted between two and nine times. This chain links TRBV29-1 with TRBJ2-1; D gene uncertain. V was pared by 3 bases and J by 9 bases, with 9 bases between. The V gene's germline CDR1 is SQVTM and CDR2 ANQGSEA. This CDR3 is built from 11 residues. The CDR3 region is CSVDLLGEQFF. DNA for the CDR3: TGCAGCGTTGATCTTTTGGGTGAGCAGTTCTTC.

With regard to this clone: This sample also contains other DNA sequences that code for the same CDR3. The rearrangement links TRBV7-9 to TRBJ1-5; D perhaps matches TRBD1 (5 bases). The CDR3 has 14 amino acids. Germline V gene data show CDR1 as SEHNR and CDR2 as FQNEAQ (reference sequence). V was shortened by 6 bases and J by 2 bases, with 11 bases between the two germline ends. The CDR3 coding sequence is TGTGCCAGCAGTTTGGGGGGTCGCAATCAGCCCCAGCATTTT. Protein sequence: CASSLGGRNQPQHF.

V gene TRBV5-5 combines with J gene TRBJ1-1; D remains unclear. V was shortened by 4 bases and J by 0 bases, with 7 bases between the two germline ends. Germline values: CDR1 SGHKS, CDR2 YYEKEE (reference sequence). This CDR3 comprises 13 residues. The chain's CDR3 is CASSHDLNTEAFF. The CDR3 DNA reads TGTGCCAGCAGCCACGACCTGAACACTGAAGCTTTCTTT.

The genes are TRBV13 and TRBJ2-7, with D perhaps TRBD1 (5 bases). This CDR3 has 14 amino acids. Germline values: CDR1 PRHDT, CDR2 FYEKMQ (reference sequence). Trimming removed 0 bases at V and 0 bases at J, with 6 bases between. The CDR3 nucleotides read TGTGCCAGCAGCTTAGGGGACACCTCCTACGAGCAGTACTTC. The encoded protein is CASSLGDTSYEQYF.

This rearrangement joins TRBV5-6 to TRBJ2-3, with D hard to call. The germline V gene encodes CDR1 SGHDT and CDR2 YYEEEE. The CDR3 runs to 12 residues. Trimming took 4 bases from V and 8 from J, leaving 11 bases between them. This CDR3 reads CASSPGPGTQYF. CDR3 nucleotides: TGTGCCAGCAGCCCAGGACCGGGTACGCAGTATTTT.

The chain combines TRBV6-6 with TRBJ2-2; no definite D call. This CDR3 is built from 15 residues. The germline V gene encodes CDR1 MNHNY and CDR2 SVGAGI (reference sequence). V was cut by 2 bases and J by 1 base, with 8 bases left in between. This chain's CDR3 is CASSYGPMNTGELFF. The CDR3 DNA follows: TGTGCCAGCAGTTACGGACCGATGAACACCGGGGAGCTGTTTTTT.

The CDR3 loop reads CASSLSSEAFF. The CDR3 DNA sequence: TGTGCCAGCAGCTTGAGTTCCGAAGCTTTCTTT. This sequence joins TRBV5-5 and TRBJ1-1; D uncertain. Germline CDR1 reads SGHKS; CDR2 reads YYEKEE (reference sequence). V lost 1 base, J lost 8 bases, and 6 bases lay in between. The length of the CDR3 is 11 residues.

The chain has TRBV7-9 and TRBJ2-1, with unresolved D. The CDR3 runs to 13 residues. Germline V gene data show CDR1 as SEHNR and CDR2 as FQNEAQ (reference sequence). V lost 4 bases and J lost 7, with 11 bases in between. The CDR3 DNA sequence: TGTGCCAGCAGCTCCGGACCAGTGAATGAGCAGTTCTTC. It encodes CASSSGPVNEQFF.

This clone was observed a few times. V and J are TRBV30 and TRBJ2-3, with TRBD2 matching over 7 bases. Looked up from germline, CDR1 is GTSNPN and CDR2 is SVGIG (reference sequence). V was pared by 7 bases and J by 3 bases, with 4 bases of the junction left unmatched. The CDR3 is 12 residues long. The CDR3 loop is CALLLATDTQYF. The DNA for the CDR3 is TGTGCCTTACTACTAGCGACAGATACGCAGTATTTT.

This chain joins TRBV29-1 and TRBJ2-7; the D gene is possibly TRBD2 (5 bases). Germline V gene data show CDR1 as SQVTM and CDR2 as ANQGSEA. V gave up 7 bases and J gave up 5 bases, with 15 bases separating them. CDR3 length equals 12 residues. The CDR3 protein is CSGGSGFHEQYF. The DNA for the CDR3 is TGCAGCGGCGGCTCGGGGTTCCACGAGCAGTACTTC.

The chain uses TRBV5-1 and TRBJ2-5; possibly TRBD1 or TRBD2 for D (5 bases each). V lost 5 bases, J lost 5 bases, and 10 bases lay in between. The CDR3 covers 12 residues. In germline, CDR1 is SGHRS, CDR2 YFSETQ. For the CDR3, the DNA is TGCGCCAGCAGAGGGGACGGCGAGACCCAGTACTTC. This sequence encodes CASRGDGETQYF.

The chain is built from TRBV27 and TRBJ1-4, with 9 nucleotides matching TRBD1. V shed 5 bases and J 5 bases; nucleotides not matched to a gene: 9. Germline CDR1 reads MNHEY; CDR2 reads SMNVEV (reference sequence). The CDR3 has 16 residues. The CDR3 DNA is TGTGCCAGCAGTCGTTTGGGGGGGACAGGGAATGAAAAACTGTTTTTT. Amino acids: CASSRLGGTGNEKLFF.